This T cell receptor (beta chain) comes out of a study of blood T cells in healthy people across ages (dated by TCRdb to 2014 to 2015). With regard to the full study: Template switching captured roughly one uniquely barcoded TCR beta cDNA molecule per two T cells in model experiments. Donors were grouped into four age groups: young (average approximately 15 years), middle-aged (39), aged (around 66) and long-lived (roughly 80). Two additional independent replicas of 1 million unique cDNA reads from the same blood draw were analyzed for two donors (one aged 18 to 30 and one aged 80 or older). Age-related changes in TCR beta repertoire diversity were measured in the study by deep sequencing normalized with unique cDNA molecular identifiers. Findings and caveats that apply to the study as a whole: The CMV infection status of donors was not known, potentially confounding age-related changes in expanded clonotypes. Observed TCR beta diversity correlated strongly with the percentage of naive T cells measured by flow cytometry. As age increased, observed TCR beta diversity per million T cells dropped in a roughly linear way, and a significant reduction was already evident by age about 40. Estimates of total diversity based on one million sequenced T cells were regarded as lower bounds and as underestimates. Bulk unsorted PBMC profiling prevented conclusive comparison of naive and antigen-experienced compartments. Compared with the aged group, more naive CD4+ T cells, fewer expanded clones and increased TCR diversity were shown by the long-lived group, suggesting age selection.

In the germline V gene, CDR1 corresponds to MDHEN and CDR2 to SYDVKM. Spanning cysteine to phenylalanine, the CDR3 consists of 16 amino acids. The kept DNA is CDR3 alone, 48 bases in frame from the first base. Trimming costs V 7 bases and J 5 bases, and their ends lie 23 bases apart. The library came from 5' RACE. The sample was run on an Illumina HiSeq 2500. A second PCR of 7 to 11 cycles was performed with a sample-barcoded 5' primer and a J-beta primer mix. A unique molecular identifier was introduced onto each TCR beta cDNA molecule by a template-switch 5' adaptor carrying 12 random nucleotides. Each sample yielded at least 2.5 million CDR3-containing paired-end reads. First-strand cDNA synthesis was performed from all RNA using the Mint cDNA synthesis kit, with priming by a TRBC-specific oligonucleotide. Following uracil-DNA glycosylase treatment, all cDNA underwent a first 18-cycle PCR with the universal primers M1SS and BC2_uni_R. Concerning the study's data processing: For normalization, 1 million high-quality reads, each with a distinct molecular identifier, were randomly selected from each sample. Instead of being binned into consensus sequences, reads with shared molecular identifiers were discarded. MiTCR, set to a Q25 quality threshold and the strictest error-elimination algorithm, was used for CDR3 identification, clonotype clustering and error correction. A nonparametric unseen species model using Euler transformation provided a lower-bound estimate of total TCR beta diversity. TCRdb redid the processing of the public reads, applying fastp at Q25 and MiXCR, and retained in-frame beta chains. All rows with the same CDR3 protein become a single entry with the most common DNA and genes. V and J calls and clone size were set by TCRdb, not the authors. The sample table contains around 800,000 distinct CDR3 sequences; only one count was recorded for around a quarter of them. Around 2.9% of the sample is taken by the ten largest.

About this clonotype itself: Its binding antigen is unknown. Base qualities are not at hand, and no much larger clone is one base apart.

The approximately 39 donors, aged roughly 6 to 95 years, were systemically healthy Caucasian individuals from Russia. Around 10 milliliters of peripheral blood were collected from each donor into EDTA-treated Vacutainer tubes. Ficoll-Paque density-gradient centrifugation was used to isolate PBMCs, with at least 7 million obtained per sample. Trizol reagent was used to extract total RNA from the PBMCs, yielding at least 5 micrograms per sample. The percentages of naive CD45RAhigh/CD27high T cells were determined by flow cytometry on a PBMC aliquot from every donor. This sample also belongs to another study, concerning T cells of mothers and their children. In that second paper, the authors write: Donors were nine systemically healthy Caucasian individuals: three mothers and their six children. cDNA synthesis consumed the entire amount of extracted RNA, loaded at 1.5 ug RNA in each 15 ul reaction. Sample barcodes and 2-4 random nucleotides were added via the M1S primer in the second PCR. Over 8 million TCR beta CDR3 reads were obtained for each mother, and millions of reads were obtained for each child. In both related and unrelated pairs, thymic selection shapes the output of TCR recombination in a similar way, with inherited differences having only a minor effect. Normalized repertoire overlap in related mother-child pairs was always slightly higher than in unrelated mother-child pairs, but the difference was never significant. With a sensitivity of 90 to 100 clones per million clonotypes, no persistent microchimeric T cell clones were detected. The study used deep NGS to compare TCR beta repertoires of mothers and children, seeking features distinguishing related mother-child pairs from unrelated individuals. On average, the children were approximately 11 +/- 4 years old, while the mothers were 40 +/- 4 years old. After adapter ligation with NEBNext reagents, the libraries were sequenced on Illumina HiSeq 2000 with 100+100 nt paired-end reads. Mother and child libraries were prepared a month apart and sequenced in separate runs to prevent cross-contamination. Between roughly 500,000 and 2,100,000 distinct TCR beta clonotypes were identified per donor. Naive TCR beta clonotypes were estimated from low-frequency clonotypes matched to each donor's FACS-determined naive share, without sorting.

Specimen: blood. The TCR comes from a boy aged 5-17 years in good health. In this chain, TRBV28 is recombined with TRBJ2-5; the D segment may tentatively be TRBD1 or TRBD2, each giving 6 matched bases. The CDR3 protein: CASTRSGGGRMETQYF. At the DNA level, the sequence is TGTGCCAGCACCCGAAGTGGTGGGGGGCGGATGGAGACCCAGTACTTC.